A selection of T cell receptor beta chains follows, all from one sample in a study of OX40 agonist ivuxolimab in advanced cancers. Assay used: immunoSEQ multiplex PCR; TCRdb lists only in-frame clones, some missing. The sample yields some 110,000 clones, 85% to 95% seen once. Sequences were derived from CD4+ or CD8+ T cells sorted from blood, sampled in a trial of the OX40 agonist ivuxolimab. Source of these receptors: an adult with an advanced solid tumor such as melanoma, head and neck, liver or kidney cancer. The CDR3 runs from the conserved cysteine through the conserved F or W. D genes are given only for firm matches. Clone size appears in some rows only: once, few, many, or a class for an expanded clone.

clone size,D gene,V gene,J gene,CDR3 DNA,CDR3 protein
-,-,TRBV28,TRBJ2-7,TGTGCCAGCAGTTCCAGACAGGATAGCTCCTACGAGCAGTACTTC,CASSSRQDSSYEQYF
-,-,TRBV30,TRBJ2-5,TGTGCCTGGAAGGGCCCGCGGTACCAGGAGACCCAGTACTTC,CAWKGPRYQETQYF
-,-,TRBV5-1,TRBJ2-3,TGCGCCAGCAGCTTGGGGGCAGATACGCAGTATTTT,CASSLGADTQYF
-,-,TRBV11-2,TRBJ1-6,TGTGCCAGCAGCTACGTGACAGACAATAATTCACCCCTCCACTTT,CASSYVTDNNSPLHF
-,TRBD1,TRBV6-5,TRBJ2-7,TGTGCCAGCAGTGCCCGGGACAGGGGTGTCCACGAGCAGTACTTC,CASSARDRGVHEQYF
-,TRBD1,TRBV5-1,TRBJ1-2,TGCGCCAGCAGTGACTCGCCCGGGACAGGCGCCTATGGCTACACCTTC,CASSDSPGTGAYGYTF
-,-,TRBV11-3,TRBJ1-1,TGTGCCAGCAGCTCGGGACTCCTGAACACTGAAGCTTTCTTT,CASSSGLLNTEAFF
-,-,TRBV7-3,TRBJ2-1,TGTGCCAGCAGCGCTTGGGTGGTCGGAGAGCAGTTCTTC,CASSAWVVGEQFF
-,TRBD1,TRBV5-1,TRBJ2-3,TGCGCCAGCAGCTTGGGACAGGGGAAGGATACGCAGTATTTT,CASSLGQGKDTQYF
-,TRBD1,TRBV27,TRBJ1-1,TGTGCCAGCAGTACCAACAGGGGCAATCCACGGATGAACACTGAAGCTTTCTTT,CASSTNRGNPRMNTEAFF
-,-,TRBV5-4,TRBJ2-5,TGTGCCAGCAGTCGCGTCGGCCAAGAGACCCAGTACTTC,CASSRVGQETQYF
-,TRBD1,TRBV13,TRBJ2-7,TGTGCCAGCAGCTTAGACAGGGGGCGAGGCGAGCAGTACTTC,CASSLDRGRGEQYF
-,TRBD1,TRBV5-4,TRBJ2-5,TGTGCCAGCAGCTTGGCGGGGAGGACAGGGGGCATGGAGACCCAGTACTTC,CASSLAGRTGGMETQYF
once,-,TRBV15,TRBJ1-5,TGTGCCACCAGCAGAGATACCCTTAGCAATCAGCCCCAGCATTTT,CATSRDTLSNQPQHF
-,-,TRBV9,TRBJ2-5,TGTGCCAGCAGTGGGGAGACCCAGTACTTC,CASSGETQYF
-,-,TRBV12-1,TRBJ2-1,TGTGCCAGCAGCGCGGCTAGCGGGGGATACAATGAGCAGTTCTTC,CASSAASGGYNEQFF
-,-,TRBV4-3,TRBJ1-2,TGCGCCAGCAGCCTTCTTACGGGGGCTAACTATGGCTACACCTTC,CASSLLTGANYGYTF
-,-,TRBV5-1,TRBJ2-7,TGCGCCAGCAGCCCCATCCCCGGCAGCTCCTACGAGCAGTACTTC,CASSPIPGSSYEQYF
-,-,TRBV28,TRBJ2-1,TGTGCCAGCAGTCCCGTTCTTCTAGCGCCTAAAGGGGGTGAGCAGTTCTTC,CASSPVLLAPKGGEQFF
-,-,TRBV4-1,TRBJ2-3,TGCGCCAGCAGCCAAGATCTGGAACGGGCCATGGGCACAGATACGCAGTATTTT,CASSQDLERAMGTDTQYF
-,TRBD1,TRBV10-1,TRBJ2-2,TGCGCCACTTCGGACAGGGGCGTCGGGGAGCTGTTTTTT,CATSDRGVGELFF
-,TRBD1,TRBV6-5,TRBJ1-5,TGTGCCAGCAGTCTGGGGACAGGTCGAAACCAGCCCCAGCATTTT,CASSLGTGRNQPQHF
few,-,TRBV6-4,TRBJ2-1,TGTGCCAGCAGCGGCGGGGAGACTAAGTCCTACAATGAGCAGTTCTTC,CASSGGETKSYNEQFF
-,-,TRBV27,TRBJ2-7,TGTGCCAGCAGTTTACTAGAGGGATTCGAGCAGTACTTC,CASSLLEGFEQYF
-,-,TRBV5-4,TRBJ1-3,TGTGCCAGCAGCTTGGGAGGGGCCCGCTCTGGAAACACCATATATTTT,CASSLGGARSGNTIYF
-,-,TRBV9,TRBJ2-7,TGTGCCAGCAGCCCAGGGGACCCGACTTACTACGAGCAGTACTTC,CASSPGDPTYYEQYF
-,-,TRBV6-6,TRBJ2-5,TGTGCCAGCAGTTACGGGGGCGGAGAGACCCAGTACTTC,CASSYGGGETQYF
-,TRBD1,TRBV18,TRBJ1-1,TGTGCCAGCTCACGGGACAGGGGGAGCACTGAAGCTTTCTTT,CASSRDRGSTEAFF
-,-,TRBV28,TRBJ2-7,TGTGCCAGCAGTTTAACCACGTACGAGCAGTACTTC,CASSLTTYEQYF
-,-,TRBV19,TRBJ1-5,TGTGCCAGTAGTATCATGGGTCCCAATCAGCCCCAGCATTTT,CASSIMGPNQPQHF
-,-,TRBV28,TRBJ1-2,TGTGCCAGCAGTCTACCCATACCGGTCAACTATGGCTACACCTTC,CASSLPIPVNYGYTF
-,TRBD2,TRBV5-5,TRBJ2-7,TGTGCCAGCAGCCCCGAACGGACTAGACTATACGAGCAGTACTTC,CASSPERTRLYEQYF
-,-,TRBV20-1,TRBJ1-2,TGCAGTGCTAGTGTTGAGGGCTACACCTTC,CSASVEGYTF
once,-,TRBV11-3,TRBJ1-1,TGTGCCAGCAGCAAAGACAGGTCCCCTGAAACTGAAGCTTTCTTT,CASSKDRSPETEAFF
-,-,TRBV7-9,TRBJ2-7,TGTGCCAGCAGCTTAGGGGCCCCCGTCGTGGCATACGAGCAGTACTTC,CASSLGAPVVAYEQYF
-,TRBD2,TRBV9,TRBJ2-7,TGTGCCAGCGGAAGGACTAGCGGGGGCTACGAGCAGTACTTC,CASGRTSGGYEQYF
-,TRBD1,TRBV5-1,TRBJ2-7,TGCGCCAGCAGCTTGGGGACAGGGGGTGTCGAGCAGTACTTC,CASSLGTGGVEQYF
-,-,TRBV4-2,TRBJ2-7,TGTGCCAGCAGCCAAGAGTCCCTAAATCCGACCTACGAGCAGTACTTC,CASSQESLNPTYEQYF
-,-,TRBV2,TRBJ2-5,TGTGCCAGCAGTGGTTCCGGACAAGAGACCCAGTACTTC,CASSGSGQETQYF
-,-,TRBV7-9,TRBJ2-3,TGTGCCAGCAGCCCAGGGGGGGGGAGCACAGATACGCAGTATTTT,CASSPGGGSTDTQYF
-,-,TRBV9,TRBJ2-7,TGTGCCAGCAGCCCCCCCCCGGGCCTAACCTACGAGCAGTACTTC,CASSPPPGLTYEQYF
-,TRBD1,TRBV5-1,TRBJ2-1,TGCGCCAGCAGCGCACCGGGACAGGGCTTGATCGGTGAGCAGTTCTTC,CASSAPGQGLIGEQFF
few,-,TRBV7-6,TRBJ1-5,TGTGCCAGCAGCCCCTGGAGCGGGAATCAGCCCCAGCATTTT,CASSPWSGNQPQHF
-,-,TRBV2,TRBJ1-5,TGTGCCAGTGACCAGGGCTTCAATCAGCCCCAGCATTTT,CASDQGFNQPQHF
-,TRBD1,TRBV14,TRBJ2-7,TGTGCCAGCAGCCTGGCTATCGGTACAGGGGCATACGAGCAGTACTTC,CASSLAIGTGAYEQYF
-,-,TRBV6-5,TRBJ1-5,TGTGCCAGCAGTTACTCGGGTTATCAGCCCCAGCATTTT,CASSYSGYQPQHF
-,-,TRBV5-1,TRBJ2-7,TGCGCCAGCGGCCTGCGAGGGTTCGGGGACGAGCAGTACTTC,CASGLRGFGDEQYF
-,TRBD2,TRBV5-6,TRBJ2-5,TGTGCCAGCAGCACCAAGTGGGAGGGAGAGACCCAGTACTTC,CASSTKWEGETQYF
-,TRBD1,TRBV7-6,TRBJ1-2,TGTGCCAGCAGCTTAGAGGGACAGGGGGTTGGTGGCTACACCTTC,CASSLEGQGVGGYTF
-,TRBD2,TRBV7-9,TRBJ2-1,TGTGCCAGCAGCTTCATCAGCGGGAGTGGGAATGAGCAGTTCTTC,CASSFISGSGNEQFF
once,TRBD1,TRBV5-1,TRBJ2-2,TGCGCCAGCAGCTTCTCAGGGGGTCGTGGCACCGGGGAGCTGTTTTTT,CASSFSGGRGTGELFF
-,-,TRBV7-3,TRBJ1-1,TGTGCCAGCAGAGAATCCATGAACACTGAAGCTTTCTTT,CASRESMNTEAFF
-,TRBD2,TRBV7-9,TRBJ2-3,TGTGCCAGCAGCTCCGGGGGGGATACGCAGTATTTT,CASSSGGDTQYF
once,-,TRBV5-1,TRBJ2-7,TGCGCCAGCAGCACTTCCTCAGGGGTGGGAGAGCAGTACTTC,CASSTSSGVGEQYF
-,-,TRBV5-1,TRBJ2-7,TGCGCCAGCAGCCTGTCAGATCCGAAATACGAGCAGTACTTC,CASSLSDPKYEQYF
-,-,TRBV6-6,TRBJ2-7,TGTGCCAGCAGTTCACAGGTTACGTCCTACGAGCAGTACTTC,CASSSQVTSYEQYF
-,-,TRBV11-3,TRBJ2-1,TGTGCCAGCAGCGCCGCAGGGTCCTACAATGAGCAGTTCTTC,CASSAAGSYNEQFF
-,TRBD1,TRBV19,TRBJ1-4,TGTGCCAGTAGTACCGGGACAGTTCGCGGGGAGCGACTGTTTTTT,CASSTGTVRGERLFF